Listed below are T cell receptor beta chains from one sample, sequenced in a study of T cells expressing NK-cell markers. For each CDR3 protein, TCRdb gives one entry from its re-call of the 5' RACE reads, without DNA. The sample totals a few hundred thousand distinct CDR3 sequences. The sample consisted of blood T cells: a sorted CD56 or NKG2C T cell subset, CD4+ or CD8+ T cells, or bulk PBMC T cells (not recorded which). The receptor set was obtained from a man between 18 and 35 years old in good health. Each CDR3 is given with its conserved first and last residue. Fields, in order: J gene, V gene, CDR3 protein.

TRBJ1-2,TRBV5-5,CASSLVRAANYGYTF
TRBJ2-3,TRBV25-1,CASSDGPGGSGDTQYF
TRBJ2-1,TRBV3-1,CASSPWDRVYNEQFF
TRBJ2-6,TRBV18,CASSGQAKSGANVLTF
TRBJ2-3,TRBV18,CASSPQVGRTDTQYF
TRBJ2-3,TRBV3-1,CASSQVGSGIVTDTQYF
TRBJ2-7,TRBV19,CASSIVGTGTYEQYF
TRBJ1-1,TRBV6-2/TRBV6-3,CASSYSFGLMNTEAFF
TRBJ2-1,TRBV5-4,CASSSLTSGDGHEQFF
TRBJ1-1,TRBV12-5,CASGFTTEMNTEAFF
TRBJ2-1,TRBV25-1,CASSDGTSNEQFF
TRBJ2-1,TRBV29-1,CSVEGQVKSIYYNEQFF
TRBJ2-2,TRBV7-9,CASSGGLSGELFF
TRBJ2-5,TRBV24-1,CATSAPDIQETQYF
TRBJ1-6,TRBV6-5,CASSYSQGSQYNSPLHF
TRBJ1-2,TRBV6-1,CASRQAKDGGYTF
TRBJ2-3,TRBV5-1,CASSFVPGEGTDTQYF
TRBJ2-1,TRBV5-1,CASSLLPGLAGVMLWQFF
TRBJ2-1,TRBV5-1,CASREGPESYNEQFF
TRBJ2-1,TRBV6-2/TRBV6-3,CASSSGQAQVNEQFF
TRBJ2-3,TRBV29-1,CSVVEAGGPSDTQYF
TRBJ2-1,TRBV28,CASSLSSGRGNEQFF
TRBJ2-7,TRBV7-2,CASSSSFGTSEQYF
TRBJ2-1,TRBV20-1,CSARDGGQSTHEQFF
TRBJ2-2,TRBV11-2,CASTHEAGGPGELFF
TRBJ2-1,TRBV5-1,CASSWSPGQGDKMQFF